This T cell receptor beta chain was recovered during a study of early T cells in non-severe SARS-CoV-2 infection. Whole-study context: Sequencing input comprised bulk RNA from unsorted whole blood; chain pairing was not available.

TCRdb recomputed calls from the 5' RACE reads with MiXCR, one row per CDR3 protein. The repertoire consists of roughly 100,000 distinct CDR3 sequences, with about 14% occurring once and the leading ten covering 5% to 7.5%. V gave up 3 bases and J gave up 6 bases, with 27 bases separating them. Germline loops: CDR1 DFQATT, CDR2 SNEGSKA (reference sequence). The CDR3 covers 17 residues. The chain uses TRBV20-1 and TRBJ2-7, with D possibly being TRBD1 (7 bases). The sequencing input was whole blood. The TCR originated in an adult who was a healthcare worker with PCR-confirmed SARS-CoV-2 infection or an uninfected control (not recorded which). The CDR3 here is CSARGPPTGASRGEQYF. The CDR3 bases are TGCAGTGCTAGGGGCCCGCCCACAGGGGCCTCGCGGGGCGAGCAGTACTTC.